The 15 T cell receptor beta chains in this list originate from one sample, sequenced in a study of T-cell memory formation after mild COVID-19. MiXCR, run by TCRdb on the 5' RACE reads, gives a single entry per CDR3 protein. The profile covers 350,000 to 400,000 distinct CDR3 sequences, with approximately 15% appearing a single time and about 22% taken by the ten largest. The source material was PBMCs or a T cell subset sorted from them (not recorded which). These receptors were collected from a man between 18 and 29 years old who had mild COVID-19 (a few samples of this study predate the infection). Cell type and time point are not known.

This clonotype has just a few counts. This chain joins TRBV5-4 and TRBJ2-2; D possibly corresponds to TRBD1 (6 bases). The CDR3 extends over 15 amino acids. The ends were cut back, 4 bases at V and 0 bases at J, with 10 bases in the middle. Germline V gene data show CDR1 as SGHNT and CDR2 as YYREEE (reference sequence). CDR3 DNA: TGTGCCAGCAGCCCGGACAGCGCGAACACCGGGGAGCTGTTTTTT. Encoded protein: CASSPDSANTGELFF.

This clonotype was seen a handful of times. The J gene is TRBJ2-2, the V gene TRBV3-1, with a weak D call TRBD2 (5 bases). V was shortened by 4 bases and J by 2 bases, with 8 bases between the two germline ends. The CDR3 contains 14 residues. The germline gives CDR1 LGHDT, CDR2 YNNKEL (reference sequence). DNA of the CDR3: TGTGCCAGCAGCCCCGGGAAAAACACCGGGGAGCTGTTTTTT. As protein: CASSPGKNTGELFF.

This clonotype was seen a handful of times. The chain links TRBV29-1 to TRBJ1-1; 7 bases match TRBD1. The CDR3 spans 13 residues. Germline-derived CDR1 and CDR2 are SQVTM and ANQGSEA. J lost 4 bases, V lost 3 bases, and 5 bases had no gene match. This CDR3 reads CSVEQQGGTEAFF. The DNA of the CDR3 is TGCAGCGTTGAGCAGCAGGGGGGCACTGAAGCTTTCTTT.

This chain's CDR3 is CASSQAASAPNETQYF. The CDR3 region has the DNA TGCGCCAGCAGCCAAGCGGCGAGCGCCCCGAACGAGACCCAGTACTTC. The V call is TRBV4-1, the J call TRBJ2-5; D gene unclear. There are 16 residues in the CDR3. Germline V gene sequence: CDR1 MGHRA, CDR2 YSYEKL. Trimming stripped 1 base from V and 5 bases from J, with 17 bases between.

This clonotype came up many times. J is TRBJ2-2 and V is TRBV27; D is possibly TRBD2 (7 bases). V was clipped by 7 bases and J by 3 bases, with 18 bases between them. The CDR3 covers 16 residues. Looked up from germline, CDR1 is MNHEY and CDR2 is SMNVEV (reference sequence). Here the CDR3 DNA reads TGTGCCAGCACATCGGGGGGCAGACTGGACACCGGGGAGCTGTTTTTT. Its translation is CASTSGGRLDTGELFF.

The chain joins TRBV7-9 to TRBJ2-7; D assignment may be TRBD1 or TRBD2 (5 bases each). The germline V gene encodes CDR1 SEHNR and CDR2 FQNEAQ (reference sequence). The CDR3 totals 12 residues. Trimming took 5 bases from V and 4 from J, leaving 9 bases between them. The CDR3 DNA follows: TGTGCCAGCAGCCGGGACCGGTACGAGCAGTACGTC. Its translation is CASSRDRYEQYV.

The rearrangement joins TRBV12-3 or TRBV12-4 to TRBJ2-5; 10 nucleotides line up with TRBD1. CDR3 length: 16 residues. The V gene end was trimmed by 4 bases and the J gene end by 2 bases; junction bases not matched to a gene: 7. CDR3 in amino acids: CASSSYEGQGQETQYF. The CDR3 DNA sequence: TGTGCCAGCAGTTCGTACGAGGGACAGGGGCAAGAGACCCAGTACTTC.

This clonotype was observed many times. The chain has TRBV6-5 and TRBJ1-2, with a possible D match to TRBD1 (5 bases). The CDR3 runs 12 residues. Deletions cut 2 bases from V and 4 bases from J, with 5 bases between. The germline V gene encodes CDR1 MNHEY and CDR2 SVGAGI. CDR3: CASSYRGYGYTF. The CDR3 region has the DNA TGTGCCAGCAGTTACAGGGGCTATGGCTACACCTTC.

This clonotype appeared a few times. The chain links TRBV6-2 or TRBV6-3 to TRBJ1-1; the D gene is possibly TRBD1 (5 bases). Trimming took 8 bases from V and 2 from J, leaving 9 bases between them. The CDR3 has 12 amino acids. In germline, CDR1 is MNHEY, CDR2 SVGEGT. CDR3 DNA: TGTGCCAGCGGGACGGGTAACACTGAAGCTTTCTTT. It is translated as CASGTGNTEAFF.

This clonotype was counted between two and nine times. The J gene is TRBJ2-3, the V gene TRBV11-2, with a weak D call TRBD1 (5 bases). This CDR3 contains 13 residues. The germline gives CDR1 SGHAT, CDR2 FQNNGV. Trimming removed 2 bases from V and 10 bases from J, with 13 bases in between. The CDR3 loop is CASSLIGRVAQYF. The CDR3 nucleotides are TGTGCCAGCAGCTTAATCGGCAGGGTGGCGCAGTATTTT.

The chain employs TRBV20-1 and TRBJ1-2, with D perhaps TRBD1 (5 bases). V gave up 6 bases and J gave up 8 bases, with 22 bases separating them. Germline CDR1 reads DFQATT; CDR2 reads SNEGSKA (reference sequence). This CDR3 is 14 amino acids long. CDR3 sequence reads: CSATRDGASHGYTF. In DNA, the CDR3 is TGCAGTGCCACAAGGGACGGAGCCTCGCACGGCTACACCTTC.

This clonotype was counted a few times. The chain combines TRBV4-3 with TRBJ1-2, with D tentatively TRBD1 (5 bases). V lost 3 bases and J 0 bases, leaving 11 bases between the germline ends. The CDR3 covers 15 residues. Germline-derived CDR1 and CDR2 are LGHNA and YSLEER. CDR3 amino acids: CASSHGGGPNYGYTF. The CDR3 DNA is TGCGCCAGCAGCCACGGGGGAGGGCCTAACTATGGCTACACCTTC.

Many counts were recorded for this clonotype. V gene TRBV6-1 combines with J gene TRBJ1-2; 7 positions match TRBD1. The J segment lost 4 bases and the V segment lost 2 bases, leaving 7 bases of the junction unmatched. Germline V gene data show CDR1 as MNHNS and CDR2 as SASEGT. The CDR3 totals 15 residues. The CDR3 sequence is CASSESEGGGYGYTF. The DNA for the CDR3 is TGTGCCAGCAGTGAAAGTGAAGGGGGCGGCTATGGCTACACCTTC.

In this sample, this clonotype turned up many times. This chain joins TRBV14 and TRBJ2-5; 7 bases map to TRBD2. Germline V CDR1 and CDR2: SGHDN, FVKESK. The CDR3 has 15 amino acids. J lost 5 bases, V lost 0 bases, and 6 bases had no gene match. CDR3: CASSQELAGVETQYF. The CDR3 DNA sequence: TGTGCCAGCAGCCAAGAACTGGCGGGGGTGGAGACCCAGTACTTC.

This clonotype was recorded at least ten times. The CDR3 reads CASSRRDSLNTGELFF. The CDR3 region has the DNA TGCGCCAGCAGCCGCCGGGACAGCCTAAACACCGGGGAGCTGTTTTTT. The rearrangement links TRBV5-1 to TRBJ2-2; TRBD1 aligns across 7 bases. The CDR3 sequence is 16 residues long. With 4 bases clipped from V and 2 bases from J, the junction kept 8 bases outside the gene matches. Germline-derived CDR1 and CDR2 are SGHRS and YFSETQ.